One and the same sample provided the 16 T cell receptor beta chains below, sequenced in a study of Graves' ophthalmopathy and Graves' hyperthyroidism. Scientists amplified the TCR beta CDR3 regions from RNA transcripts. HTBI primers primed a first-round RT-PCR, and a second-round multiplex PCR followed. TCRdb re-called the multiplex PCR reads through MiXCR, storing one row per CDR3 protein. The table has under 800,000 distinct CDR3 sequences, about a fifth seen once. Sequenced sample: peripheral blood. These receptors all come from a woman aged 18-29 years with stable Graves' hyperthyroidism. Some clones in this sample may be carry-over from other donors' samples.

In its sample, this clonotype was seen many times. The V and J genes are TRBV27 and TRBJ1-5; maybe TRBD1 (5 bases). Deletions cut 2 bases from V and 1 base from J, with 15 bases between. Germline CDR1 is MNHEY and CDR2 is SMNVEV (reference sequence). The CDR3 is 17 amino acids. CDR3 region: CASSLRRGGSSNQPQHF. The CDR3 DNA reads TGTGCCAGCAGTTTACGACGGGGGGGTTCGAGCAATCAGCCCCAGCATTTT.

This clonotype was recorded at least ten times. The chain recombines TRBV19 with TRBJ1-2, with TRBD1 identical over 7 bases. The CDR3 has 15 residues. V dropped 3 bases and J dropped 0; count of bases not matched to a gene: 4. CDR1 is LNHDA and CDR2 is SQIVND in the germline V gene (reference sequence). The CDR3 loop reads CASSMSDRANYGYTF. The CDR3 nucleotides read TGTGCCAGTAGTATGTCCGACAGGGCTAACTATGGCTACACCTTC.

In the case of this clonotype: With a much larger clone just one base away, this may be a read error. The chain employs TRBV12-3 or TRBV12-4 and TRBJ2-2; D perhaps matches TRBD2 (5 bases). CDR3 length: 12 residues. Here the CDR3 DNA reads TGTGCCAGCAGTTTAGGTATCGGGGATCTGTTTTTT. Residues: CASSLGIGDLFF.

This clonotype was observed many times. J is TRBJ2-5 and V is TRBV6-1, with D unresolved. V dropped 5 bases and J dropped 1 base, with 17 bases sitting between them. The CDR3 spans 16 residues. Looked up from germline, CDR1 is MNHNS and CDR2 is SASEGT. CDR3 in amino acids: CASSKNTMFPQETQYF. CDR3 sequence (DNA): TGTGCCAGCAGTAAAAACACGATGTTCCCCCAAGAGACCCAGTACTTC.

This chain joins TRBV19 and TRBJ2-5; a weak D match, TRBD1 (6 bases). This CDR3 is 13 amino acids long. V shed 5 bases and J shed 1 base, with 8 bases lying between them. Per germline, CDR1 LNHDA and CDR2 SQIVND (reference sequence). The CDR3 DNA sequence: TGTGCCAGTAGTGGACAGATCCAAGAGACCCAGTACTTC. Residues: CASSGQIQETQYF.

The genes are TRBV30 and TRBJ1-6; D remains ambiguous. Between the trimmed V and J ends, which lost 1 base and 7 bases, there was a span of 8 bases. The CDR3 has 13 amino acids. Germline values: CDR1 GTSNPN, CDR2 SVGIG (reference sequence). The CDR3: CAWSAEWNSPLHF. DNA of the CDR3: TGTGCCTGGAGTGCCGAATGGAATTCACCCCTCCACTTT. Looking up the rest from reference TRBV30 and TRBJ1-6 gives the full variable domain: SQTIHQWPATLVQPVGSPLSLECTVEGTSNPNLYWYRQAAGRGLQLLFYSVGIGQISSEVPQNLSASRPQDRQFILSSKKLLLSDSGFYLCAWSAEWNSPLHFGNGTRLTVT.

This clonotype was counted many times. The chain uses TRBV7-2 and TRBJ2-4; tentatively, D is TRBD1 (5 bases). V was clipped by 1 base and J by 8 bases, with 12 bases between them. This CDR3 contains 14 residues. Germline CDR1 reads SGHTA; CDR2 reads FQGNSA. The CDR3 loop is CASSLVSRVDIQYF. CDR3 in DNA: TGTGCCAGCAGCTTAGTCTCCAGGGTTGACATTCAGTACTTC.

This clonotype was counted between two and nine times. The V gene is TRBV18, the J gene TRBJ2-2; D possibly corresponds to TRBD1 (5 bases). The CDR3 loop spans 15 amino acids. Germline-derived CDR1 and CDR2 are KGHSH and LQKENI. Trimming shortened V by 5 bases and J by 9 bases, and 19 bases separated the two germline ends. CDR3 amino acids: CASSTISQARRELFF. The CDR3 DNA reads as TGTGCCAGCTCAACAATCTCACAGGCCCGGCGGGAGCTGTTTTTT. The whole variable domain, remainder taken from reference TRBV18 and TRBJ2-2, is NAGVMQNPRHLVRRRGQEARLRCSPMKGHSHVYWYRQLPEEGLKFMVYLQKENIIDESGMPKERFSAEFPKEGPSILRIQQVVRGDSAAYFCASSTISQARRELFFGEGSRLTVL.

This clonotype was observed a handful of times. The chain carries TRBV7-3 and TRBJ1-1; D is unresolved. Trimming cost V 5 bases and J 2 bases, with 18 bases left between them. Germline-derived CDR1 and CDR2 are SGHTA and FQGTGA. This CDR3 has 16 amino acids. CDR3 coding DNA: TGTGCCAGCAGCATACAGAGAGCCCACCTTAACACTGAAGCTTTCTTT. It encodes CASSIQRAHLNTEAFF.

This clonotype was detected many times. The chain uses TRBV19 and TRBJ1-2; D is unresolved. The CDR3 contains 15 residues. V was pared by 0 bases and J by 0 bases, with 8 bases between. Looked up from germline, CDR1 is LNHDA and CDR2 is SQIVND (reference sequence). CDR3 in amino acids: CASSIDRMTNYGYTF. The CDR3 nucleotides are TGTGCCAGTAGTATAGATCGGATGACTAACTATGGCTACACCTTC.

This clonotype has at least ten counts. The rearrangement joins TRBV11-2 to TRBJ2-7; D uncertain. CDR1 is SGHAT and CDR2 is FQNNGV in the germline V gene. The CDR3 is 14 amino acids. The V end was cut by 1 base, the J end by 0 bases, with 7 bases between. The CDR3 DNA is TGTGCCAGCAGCTTAGCCCCATACTCCTACGAGCAGTACTTC. Encoded protein: CASSLAPYSYEQYF.

This clonotype was detected many times. The V call is TRBV28, the J call TRBJ1-2, with D tentatively TRBD1 (5 bases). CDR3 length: 13 amino acids. Germline lookup yields CDR1 MDHEN and CDR2 SYDVKM. V was trimmed by 4 bases and J by 4 bases, leaving 10 bases between them. CDR3 amino acids: CASSSLRGYGYTF. CDR3 sequence (DNA): TGTGCCAGCAGTTCGCTTAGGGGCTATGGCTACACCTTC.

This clonotype was seen a few times. The chain links TRBV5-5 to TRBJ2-4, with D tentatively TRBD1 or TRBD2 (5 bases each). V lost 2 bases to trimming and J lost 14 bases, with 11 bases between them. The CDR3 spans 11 residues. The germline V gene encodes CDR1 SGHKS and CDR2 YYEKEE (reference sequence). This chain's CDR3 is CASSFQGAKYF. The CDR3 region has the DNA TGTGCCAGCAGCTTCCAGGGAGCGAAGTACTTC.

A remark on this clonotype: Possible read error: a much larger clone is one base away. The V gene is TRBV20-1, the J gene TRBJ1-1; no clear D gene. The germline gives CDR1 DFQATT, CDR2 SNEGSKA (reference sequence). CDR3 length: 15 amino acids. DNA of the CDR3: TGCAGTGCTAGAGATGCTAAACGGGAATGGTCTGAAGCTTGCTTT. Translating gives CSARDAKREWSEACF.

The rearrangement joins TRBV5-6 to TRBJ2-5; 11 bases match TRBD2. The germline CDR1 and CDR2 sequences are SGHDT and YYEEEE. The CDR3 sequence is 15 residues long. J was trimmed by 5 bases and V by 1 base; bases with no gene match: 4. The CDR3 is CASSLTSGSGETQYF. The CDR3 nucleotides are TGTGCCAGCAGCTTGACTAGCGGGAGCGGGGAGACCCAGTACTTC.

This clonotype appeared many times. The CDR3 bases are TGTGCCAGCAGTTTTGGTCTAGCGGGATTAGTCGAGCAGTACTTC. This gives the protein CASSFGLAGLVEQYF. J is TRBJ2-7 and V is TRBV12-3 or TRBV12-4, with TRBD2 matching over 9 bases. Losses at the gene ends were 3 bases for V and 6 bases for J; bases not matched to a gene: 9. The CDR3 has 15 residues.